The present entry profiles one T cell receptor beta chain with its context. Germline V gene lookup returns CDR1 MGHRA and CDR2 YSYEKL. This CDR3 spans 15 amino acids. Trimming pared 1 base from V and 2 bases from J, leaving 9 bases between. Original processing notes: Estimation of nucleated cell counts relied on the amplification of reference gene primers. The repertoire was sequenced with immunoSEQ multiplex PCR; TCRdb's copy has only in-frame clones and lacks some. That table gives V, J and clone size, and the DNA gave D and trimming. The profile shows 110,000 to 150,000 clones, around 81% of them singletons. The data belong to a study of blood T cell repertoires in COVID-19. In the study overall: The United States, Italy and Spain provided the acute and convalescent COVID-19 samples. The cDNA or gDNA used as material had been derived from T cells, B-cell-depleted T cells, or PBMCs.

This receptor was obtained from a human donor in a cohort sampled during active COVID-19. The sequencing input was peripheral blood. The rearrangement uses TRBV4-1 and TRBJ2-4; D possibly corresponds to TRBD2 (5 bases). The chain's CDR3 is CASSQGRGTKNIQYF. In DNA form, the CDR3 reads TGCGCCAGCAGCCAAGGTCGGGGAACCAAAAACATTCAGTACTTC.